The rows below give T cell receptor beta chains drawn from one sample of a study of shared clonotypes between healthy human individuals. The method was immunoSEQ multiplex PCR; TCRdb's version includes in-frame clones alone and lacks a portion of them. Among millions of clones, more than 80% were seen once, and the ten largest hold roughly 0.14%. Sequencing was carried out using naive CD4+ T cells sorted from blood. Receptors originate from a man aged 18 to 29 in good health. Both conserved end residues are part of each CDR3. Each record gives: D gene, clone size, V gene, J gene, CDR3 protein, CDR3 DNA. D genes are given only for firm matches. Size values are once, few and many counts, or a class for expanded clones, and some rows have none.

NA	once	TRBV7-9	TRBJ2-3	CAAAGAAPWGTDTQYF	TGTGCGGCAGCTGGAGCGGCGCCCTGGGGCACAGATACGCAGTATTTT
NA	NA	TRBV6-5	TRBJ2-6	CASREQGANVLTF	TGTGCCAGTCGAGAGCAAGGGGCCAACGTCCTGACTTTC
NA	NA	TRBV4-3	TRBJ2-7	CASSQVVGASYEQYF	TGCGCCAGCAGCCAAGTAGTAGGGGCCAGCTACGAGCAGTACTTC
TRBD1	NA	TRBV29-1	TRBJ1-5	CSVVLGQGDQPQHF	TGCAGCGTTGTATTGGGACAGGGGGATCAGCCCCAGCATTTT
TRBD1	NA	TRBV4-3	TRBJ2-3	CASSLSGQGADTQYF	TGCGCCAGCAGCCTTTCAGGACAGGGGGCAGATACGCAGTATTTT
NA	NA	TRBV6-6	TRBJ2-7	CASKGITYEQYF	TGTGCCAGCAAGGGCATCACCTACGAGCAGTACTTC
NA	NA	TRBV28	TRBJ1-2	CAKTGQLYGYTF	TGTGCCAAGACGGGGCAACTCTATGGCTACACCTTC
NA	NA	TRBV5-8	TRBJ2-1	CASSLTGPTSNEQFF	TGTGCCAGCAGCCTGACCGGGCCTACATCAAATGAGCAGTTCTTC
NA	once	TRBV19	TRBJ1-3	CASSLQGLLGNTIYF	TGTGCCAGTAGCCTCCAGGGATTACTTGGAAACACCATATATTTT
NA	NA	TRBV6-1	TRBJ1-2	CTSSGSQTASHGYTF	TGTACCAGCAGTGGTTCCCAGACGGCCTCACATGGCTACACCTTC
TRBD2	NA	TRBV9	TRBJ2-7	CASSVGSGGPYEQYF	TGTGCCAGCAGCGTAGGGAGCGGGGGGCCCTACGAGCAGTACTTC
NA	NA	TRBV19	TRBJ1-2	CASSTEGGAGYTF	TGTGCCAGTAGTACCGAGGGTGGAGCTGGCTACACCTTC
TRBD2	NA	TRBV6-5	TRBJ2-7	CASSPSGPAYEQYF	TGTGCCAGCAGCCCTAGCGGGCCTGCCTACGAGCAGTACTTC
NA	NA	TRBV14	TRBJ2-1	CASSQDNWGRQFF	TGTGCCAGCAGCCAAGATAATTGGGGGAGGCAGTTCTTC
NA	NA	TRBV19	TRBJ1-5	CASSIFVEGNQPQHF	TGTGCCAGTAGTATCTTCGTGGAGGGCAATCAGCCCCAGCATTTT
TRBD1	NA	TRBV19	TRBJ1-1	CASSIQGATTEAFF	TGTGCCAGTAGTATTCAGGGGGCGACCACTGAAGCTTTCTTT
TRBD2	NA	TRBV11-2	TRBJ2-7	CASSYTGLAGGSGEQYF	TGTGCCAGCAGCTACACTGGACTAGCGGGGGGCTCCGGCGAGCAGTACTTC
NA	NA	TRBV6-5	TRBJ2-5	CASRPRTDQETQYF	TGTGCCAGCAGACCTCGGACAGACCAAGAGACCCAGTACTTC
NA	once	TRBV5-4	TRBJ2-5	CASNFFLTIGTAEETQYF	TGTGCCAGCAACTTCTTCCTCACTATAGGGACTGCGGAAGAGACCCAGTACTTC
NA	NA	TRBV6-5	TRBJ2-5	CASSYSTGPPGETQYF	TGTGCCAGCAGTTACTCGACAGGTCCCCCTGGGGAGACCCAGTACTTC
NA	NA	TRBV11-3	TRBJ2-3	CASSFGAISRYHTQYF	TGTGCCAGCAGCTTTGGCGCGATCTCTAGGTATCATACGCAGTATTTT
NA	NA	TRBV19	TRBJ1-5	CASTTGSDPGRNQPQHF	TGTGCCAGTACTACCGGGTCGGACCCGGGCCGCAATCAGCCCCAGCATTTT
NA	NA	TRBV4-3	TRBJ1-2	CASSQQTQGNYGYTF	TGCGCCAGCAGCCAACAAACCCAGGGGAACTATGGCTACACCTTC
TRBD2	NA	TRBV7-9	TRBJ2-5	CASSLRASGHQETQYF	TGTGCCAGCAGCTTAAGGGCTAGCGGGCACCAAGAGACCCAGTACTTC
NA	NA	TRBV19	TRBJ1-4	CASTSIATNEKLFF	TGTGCCAGTACCTCGATCGCAACTAATGAAAAACTGTTTTTT
TRBD1	NA	TRBV4-1	TRBJ2-1	CASSLEGDRVGHEQFF	TGCGCCAGCAGCCTCGAGGGGGACAGGGTTGGCCATGAGCAGTTCTTC
NA	once	TRBV6-5	TRBJ2-7	CASSYSPGSMSYEQYF	TGTGCCAGCAGTTACTCCCCGGGCTCCATGTCCTACGAGCAGTACTTC
NA	NA	TRBV18	TRBJ2-6	CASSPVSGANVLTF	TGTGCCAGCTCACCAGTCTCTGGGGCCAACGTCCTGACTTTC
NA	few	TRBV28	TRBJ1-1	CASRRGSEAFF	TGTGCCAGCAGGCGGGGATCTGAAGCTTTCTTT
TRBD2	NA	TRBV7-2	TRBJ2-4	CASSLEAGGNIQYF	TGTGCCAGCAGCTTAGAGGCGGGAGGTAACATTCAGTACTTC
NA	NA	TRBV5-6	TRBJ2-3	CASSPGQNTQYF	TGTGCCAGCAGCCCTGGACAAAATACGCAGTATTTT
NA	NA	TRBV4-1	TRBJ1-5	CASSQDPAGNQPQHF	TGCGCCAGCAGCCAAGATCCGGCGGGCAATCAGCCCCAGCATTTT
TRBD1	NA	TRBV30	TRBJ1-1	CAWSVLGTGDTEAFF	TGTGCCTGGAGTGTACTCGGGACAGGGGACACTGAAGCTTTCTTT
TRBD2	NA	TRBV2	TRBJ2-5	CASSPFLAGLAVLQETQYF	TGTGCCAGCAGCCCCTTCCTCGCGGGACTAGCGGTCCTCCAAGAGACCCAGTACTTC
NA	NA	TRBV18	TRBJ1-3	CASSPPQGALSGNTIYF	TGTGCCAGCTCACCACCTCAGGGAGCCCTCTCTGGAAACACCATATATTTT
NA	NA	TRBV29-1	TRBJ2-3	CSVEGLAGLSTDTQYF	TGCAGCGTTGAAGGGCTGGCGGGCTTGAGCACAGATACGCAGTATTTT
NA	once	TRBV2	TRBJ2-1	CASSVGSSYNEQFF	TGTGCCAGCAGTGTCGGGAGCTCCTACAATGAGCAGTTCTTC
TRBD1	NA	TRBV11-2	TRBJ1-1	CASSSETGGVTEAFF	TGTGCCAGCAGCTCGGAAACAGGGGGCGTCACTGAAGCTTTCTTT
NA	NA	TRBV9	TRBJ1-1	CASSVRPLQNTEAFF	TGTGCCAGCAGCGTTCGCCCTCTTCAGAACACTGAAGCTTTCTTT
NA	NA	TRBV2	TRBJ2-6	CASSLITAPATGANVLTF	TGTGCCAGCAGCCTCATCACAGCCCCGGCTACTGGGGCCAACGTCCTGACTTTC
NA	NA	TRBV7-7	TRBJ2-7	CARNSYCGLLYEQYF	TGTGCTAGAAACTCATACTGCGGACTCCTCTACGAGCAGTACTTC
TRBD1	NA	TRBV11-2	TRBJ2-2	CASSKGTGRWANTGELFF	TGTGCCAGCAGCAAGGGGACAGGGAGGTGGGCGAACACCGGGGAGCTGTTTTTT
NA	NA	TRBV7-3	TRBJ1-5	CASSLHRGVSNQPQHF	TGTGCCAGCAGCTTACATCGGGGAGTCAGCAATCAGCCCCAGCATTTT
TRBD1	NA	TRBV28	TRBJ1-3	CASSGQGTGNTIYF	TGTGCCAGCAGTGGACAGGGGACGGGAAACACCATATATTTT
NA	NA	TRBV19	TRBJ2-2	CASSALTHGSGELFF	TGTGCCAGTAGCGCCCTGACCCATGGATCCGGGGAGCTGTTTTTT
TRBD1	NA	TRBV30	TRBJ2-1	CAWRAPGGTGPYNEQFF	TGTGCCTGGAGAGCTCCCGGAGGGACAGGGCCCTACAATGAGCAGTTCTTC
NA	NA	TRBV5-4	TRBJ1-2	CASSSSLGLGGYGYTF	TGTGCCAGCAGCTCGTCCTTGGGACTCGGGGGCTATGGCTACACCTTC
NA	NA	TRBV9	TRBJ2-3	CASSRTWSSVSTDTQYF	TGTGCCAGCAGCAGAACCTGGAGTAGCGTGAGCACAGATACGCAGTATTTT
TRBD2	NA	TRBV9	TRBJ2-3	CASSPPSGRTTDTQYF	TGTGCCAGCAGCCCTCCGAGCGGGAGGACAACAGATACGCAGTATTTT
TRBD1	NA	TRBV12-5	TRBJ2-1	CASGLVLQGNANEQFF	TGTGCTAGTGGTTTGGTACTACAGGGGAATGCAAATGAGCAGTTCTTC
NA	NA	TRBV19	TRBJ2-4	CASSMARVPWDIQYF	TGTGCCAGTAGTATGGCCCGGGTCCCTTGGGACATTCAGTACTTC
NA	NA	TRBV5-1	TRBJ1-1	CASSWAGRDTEAFF	TGCGCCAGCTCCTGGGCAGGGAGGGACACTGAAGCTTTCTTT
NA	NA	TRBV30	TRBJ2-2	CAWKSGYGTGELFF	TGTGCCTGGAAGTCCGGGTATGGGACCGGGGAGCTGTTTTTT
TRBD2	NA	TRBV5-1	TRBJ2-3	CASSPRLWTRADTQYF	TGCGCCAGCAGCCCTCGGTTGTGGACTAGGGCAGATACGCAGTATTTT
NA	once	TRBV2	TRBJ2-5	CASNLVAEETQYF	TGTGCCAGCAACCTGGTGGCAGAAGAGACCCAGTACTTC